One sample yielded the 28 T cell receptor beta chains listed below, sequenced in a study of a mutant IDH1 vaccine in newly diagnosed glioma. These receptors have no known antigen. Sequencing was performed with immunoSEQ multiplex PCR; in TCRdb, only in-frame clones are kept and a portion is missing. The sample includes about 65,000 clones, around 84% seen only once; the top ten take 4%. Time point specified: week 23, last vaccination. A single vaccine dose contained 300 ug of mutant IDH1 20-mer peptide, and topical imiquimod was used with it. The sequenced sample was PBMCs, obtained from a glioma patient whose treatment included an IDH1 peptide vaccine. The source of these receptors is a man aged 25-45 years with glioma.

A single count supports this clone. V gene TRBV28 combines with J gene TRBJ1-4, with a weak D call TRBD1 (5 bases). Trimming took 1 base from V and 0 from J, leaving 6 bases between them. The CDR3 totals 15 residues. The germline gives CDR1 MDHEN, CDR2 SYDVKM. CDR3 bases: TGTGCCAGCAGTTTATTGGGGGCAACTAATGAAAAACTGTTTTTT. This encodes CASSLLGATNEKLFF.

The chain combines TRBV12-5 with TRBJ1-1; no firm D call. Germline-derived CDR1 and CDR2 are LGHNT and FRNRAP. Trimming shortened V by 7 bases and J by 1 base, and 13 bases separated the two germline ends. There are 14 residues in the CDR3. CDR3 in amino acids: CASVLREGNTEAFF. As DNA, the CDR3 is TGTGCTAGTGTCCTAAGGGAGGGGAACACTGAAGCTTTCTTT.

V and J are TRBV4-1 and TRBJ2-1; the match to TRBD2 covers 8 bases. This CDR3 spans 17 amino acids. Unmatched junction bases numbered 9, after V lost 1 base and J lost 4 bases. Per germline, CDR1 MGHRA and CDR2 YSYEKL. The CDR3 sequence: CASSQGSGGPIYNEQFF. In DNA form, the CDR3 reads TGCGCCAGCAGCCAAGGAAGCGGGGGCCCAATATACAATGAGCAGTTCTTC.

The V and J genes are TRBV2 and TRBJ2-7, with D hard to call. CDR1 and CDR2 (germline): SNHLY, FYNNEI. CDR3 length equals 12 residues. V lost 2 bases and J lost 4, with 6 bases in between. CDR3 DNA: TGTGCCAGCAGTGAAAGGTCGTACGAGCAGTACTTC. Translation: CASSERSYEQYF.

The gene calls are TRBV18 and TRBJ1-2, with D tentatively TRBD1 (6 bases). Trimming took off 3 bases at V and 4 bases at J, with 15 bases between the two ends. CDR3 length: 15 amino acids. Germline V gives CDR1 KGHSH, CDR2 LQKENI. For the CDR3, the DNA is TGTGCCAGCTCACCTCCGACAGGAACCACCTATGGCTACACCTTC. Its translation: CASSPPTGTTYGYTF.

The genes are TRBV19 and TRBJ2-5; tentative D call: TRBD1 (6 bases). This CDR3 contains 15 residues. Germline V CDR1 and CDR2: LNHDA, SQIVND (reference sequence). The V end lost 5 bases, the J end lost 5 bases, and 18 bases lay between the germline ends. CDR3 DNA: TGTGCCAGTAGTCCTCCGACGGGACATTCTGAGACCCAGTACTTC. It translates to CASSPPTGHSETQYF. Complete variable domain (other parts from reference TRBV19 and TRBJ2-5): DGGITQSPKYLFRKEGQNVTLSCEQNLNHDAMYWYRQDPGQGLRLIYYSQIVNDFQKGDIAEGYSVSREKKESFPLTVTSAQKNPTAFYLCASSPPTGHSETQYFGPGTRLLVL.

This chain joins TRBV11-2 and TRBJ2-1; D is ambiguous. Germline assignment: CDR1 SGHAT and CDR2 FQNNGV. The ends were cut back, 5 bases at V and 10 bases at J, with 9 bases in the middle. This CDR3 is 11 amino acids long. CDR3 protein: CASSTTREQFF. CDR3 nucleotide sequence: TGTGCCAGCAGCACGACCAGGGAGCAGTTCTTC.

V usage is TRBV4-1 and J usage is TRBJ1-1; D may be TRBD1 (5 bases). Looked up from germline, CDR1 is MGHRA and CDR2 is YSYEKL. V shed 0 bases and J shed 4 bases, with 12 bases lying between them. The CDR3 has 15 amino acids. The CDR3 loop reads CASSQDSGSGTEAFF. For the CDR3, the DNA is TGCGCCAGCAGCCAAGATTCAGGGTCGGGCACTGAAGCTTTCTTT.

J is TRBJ2-7 and V is TRBV5-6; 7 bases line up with TRBD1. The V gene's germline CDR1 is SGHDT and CDR2 YYEEEE. V was clipped by 0 bases and J by 3 bases; unmatched bases: 3. The CDR3 extends over 14 amino acids. The CDR3, as DNA: TGTGCCAGCAGCTTGGGGCAGGGGGTCTACGAGCAGTACTTC. Its protein is CASSLGQGVYEQYF. The full variable domain, rest sourced from reference TRBV5-6 and TRBJ2-7, is DAGVTQSPTHLIKTRGQQVTLRCSPKSGHDTVSWYQQALGQGPQFIFQYYEEEERQRGNFPDRFSGHQFPNYSSELNVNALLLGDSALYLCASSLGQGVYEQYFGPGTRLTVT.

The CDR3 nucleotides are TGTGCCAGCAGTAGCGCAGGGGAGGAGAACACTGAAGCTTTCTTT. It yields the protein CASSSAGEENTEAFF. The V call is TRBV28, the J call TRBJ1-1, with a weak D call TRBD1 (6 bases). This CDR3 has 15 amino acids. Germline V gene sequence: CDR1 MDHEN, CDR2 SYDVKM. Trimming stripped 5 bases from V and 1 base from J, with 14 bases between.

The J gene is TRBJ2-1, the V gene TRBV7-7, with 7 bases fitting TRBD1. The CDR3 spans 13 residues. The trim removed 5 bases at V and 4 bases at J, leaving 2 bases unmatched. Germline CDR1 SSHAT, CDR2 FNYEAQ (reference sequence). The CDR3 bases are TGTGCCAGCAGCCGACAGGGTTACAATGAGCAGTTCTTC. Translation gives CASSRQGYNEQFF.

V usage is TRBV7-6 and J usage is TRBJ2-1, with 7 positions matching TRBD1. The germline gives CDR1 SGHVS, CDR2 FNYEAQ. Germline trimming cut 5 bases from V and 3 bases from J; bases unmatched to any gene: 7. This CDR3 region has 15 residues. The CDR3 region is CASSRQGASYNEQFF. CDR3 coding DNA: TGTGCCAGCAGCCGACAGGGAGCGAGCTACAATGAGCAGTTCTTC.

Here the CDR3 DNA reads TGTGCCAGCAGTTACTCGGGATCGGGGAACGGCTACACCTTC. Amino acid sequence: CASSYSGSGNGYTF. The gene calls are TRBV6-5 and TRBJ1-2; D ambiguous. The CDR3 is 14 amino acids. Trimming removed 0 bases at V and 8 bases at J, with 13 bases between. The germline V gene encodes CDR1 MNHEY and CDR2 SVGAGI.

The V call is TRBV21-1, the J call TRBJ2-7; the table's D call, TRBD1, has no DNA check behind it. TRBV21-1 is a pseudogene. There are 14 residues in the CDR3. CDR3: CASSLPDRSYEQYF. The DNA of the CDR3 is TGTGCCAGCAGCCTTCCGGACAGGTCCTACGAGCAGTACTTC.

The genes are TRBV27 and TRBJ2-5; 7 positions agree with TRBD2. The V and J ends lost 6 bases and 2 bases, in that order; junction bases with no gene match: 6. The length of the CDR3 is 14 residues. Germline V CDR1 and CDR2: MNHEY, SMNVEV (reference sequence). CDR3 sequence reads: CASSPRGLQETQYF. The CDR3 nucleotides are TGTGCCAGCAGCCCAAGGGGACTACAAGAGACCCAGTACTTC.

V and J are TRBV28 and TRBJ1-5; 9 nucleotides agree with TRBD1. The V and J ends lost 3 bases and 0 bases, in that order; junction bases with no gene match: 9. The germline V gene encodes CDR1 MDHEN and CDR2 SYDVKM. The CDR3 spans 18 residues. Written as DNA, the CDR3 is TGTGCCAGCAGTTTCCATCCGGGACAGGGATTTAGCAATCAGCCCCAGCATTTT. It encodes CASSFHPGQGFSNQPQHF.

This clone was seen more than once but under ten times. This sequence joins TRBV5-1 and TRBJ1-1; 7 nucleotides match TRBD1. Looked up from germline, CDR1 is SGHRS and CDR2 is YFSETQ. The CDR3 is made up of 15 amino acids. With V trimmed by 0 bases and J by 0 bases, 2 bases remained unmatched. CDR3 coding DNA: TGCGCCAGCAGCTTGGTGGGACAGTTGAACACTGAAGCTTTCTTT. Translated: CASSLVGQLNTEAFF.

The chain recombines TRBV6-5 with TRBJ1-6; TRBD1 matches at 7 bases. Germline CDR1 MNHEY, CDR2 SVGAGI. V lost 4 bases to trimming and J lost 2 bases; unmatched junction nucleotides: 5. The CDR3 is 16 amino acids. The DNA of the CDR3 is TGTGCCAGCAGTTTACAGGGGAGCGCCTATAATTCACCCCTCCACTTT. It yields the protein CASSLQGSAYNSPLHF.

The rearrangement links TRBV11-2 to TRBJ1-6; 9 bases align to TRBD1. V lost 4 bases, J lost 7 bases, and 8 bases stayed unmatched. This CDR3 region has 16 residues. The germline CDR1 and CDR2 sequences are SGHAT and FQNNGV. The CDR3 DNA reads as TGTGCCAGCAGCTCCTCCGACAGGGGGATGAATTCACCCCTCCACTTT. It yields the protein CASSSSDRGMNSPLHF.

The chain uses TRBV7-6 and TRBJ1-4, with 8 bases matching TRBD1. The CDR3 covers 15 residues. The trim removed 3 bases at V and 3 bases at J, leaving 3 bases unmatched. CDR1 and CDR2 from the germline V gene are SGHVS and FNYEAQ. The CDR3 bases are TGTGCCAGCAGCTTGACACAGGGGGCTAATGAAAAACTGTTTTTT. Translated: CASSLTQGANEKLFF.

This sequence joins TRBV30 and TRBJ1-3; D not resolved. The V end lost 2 bases, the J end lost 4 bases, and 12 bases lay between the germline ends. This CDR3 comprises 14 residues. Germline V gene data show CDR1 as GTSNPN and CDR2 as SVGIG (reference sequence). CDR3 nucleotide sequence: TGTGCCTGGAGTCAAGGAACAGCAGGAAACACCATATATTTT. Translation: CAWSQGTAGNTIYF.

Points on this clone: One junction end disagrees with the germline gene, perhaps due to a read error. CDR3 DNA sequence: TGCAGCGTTGAAGACCAAAATGGGCAGTTCTTC. Protein product: CSVEDQNGQFF. V and J are TRBV29-1 and TRBJ2-1; D not certain. This CDR3 contains 11 residues. The germline V gene has CDR1 SQVTM and CDR2 ANQGSEA.

This chain links TRBV4-1 with TRBJ1-6, with D possibly TRBD1 on 5 matching bases. There are 17 residues in the CDR3. Germline CDR1 MGHRA, CDR2 YSYEKL. V dropped 3 bases and J dropped 8 bases, with 20 bases sitting between them. The DNA of the CDR3 is TGCGCCAGCAGCCAGCTATTTCAGGGTGGGAGGCATTCACCCCTCCACTTT. The encoded protein is CASSQLFQGGRHSPLHF.

Of note for this clone: Mismatch with germline at one junction end may stem from a read error. The chain has TRBV5-1 and TRBJ2-1; either TRBD1 or TRBD2 may supply D (5 bases each). The CDR3 covers 12 residues. Germline V gene sequence: CDR1 SGHRS, CDR2 YFSETQ. The CDR3 is CASRLGDNEQFF. DNA of the CDR3: TGCGCCAGCAGATTGGGGGACAATGAGCAGTTCTTC.

V gene TRBV6-4 combines with J gene TRBJ2-1, with 10 bases lining up with TRBD2. The CDR3 extends over 14 amino acids. The germline CDR1 and CDR2 sequences are MRHNA and SNTAGT. After removal of 3 bases from V and 5 bases from J, the junction contained 1 base not matched to a gene. The CDR3, as DNA: TGTGCCAGCAGTGAAGCGGGGGGGCACAATGAGCAGTTCTTC. As protein: CASSEAGGHNEQFF.

The chain recombines TRBV2 with TRBJ2-5; the match to TRBD2 covers 7 bases. The J segment lost 1 base and the V segment lost 6 bases, leaving 2 bases of the junction unmatched. CDR3 length: 13 amino acids. Germline-derived CDR1 and CDR2 are SNHLY and FYNNEI. The CDR3 DNA follows: TGTGCCAGCAGGCGGGGGATCCAAGAGACCCAGTACTTC. Residues: CASRRGIQETQYF.

This sequence joins TRBV19 and TRBJ1-1; 8 nucleotides agree with TRBD1. Per the germline V gene, CDR1 is LNHDA and CDR2 is SQIVND (reference sequence). J was trimmed by 1 base and V by 7 bases; bases with no gene match: 17. The CDR3 totals 18 residues. The CDR3 here is CASTPMGRTGLKNTEAFF. CDR3 coding DNA: TGTGCCAGTACTCCTATGGGGAGGACAGGGTTAAAGAACACTGAAGCTTTCTTT.

The chain has TRBV5-6 and TRBJ1-5, with TRBD1 matching over 7 bases. V shed 6 bases and J 2 bases; nucleotides not matched to a gene: 8. CDR3 length equals 15 residues. The germline CDR1 and CDR2 sequences are SGHDT and YYEEEE. Here the CDR3 reads CASTLGGMGNQPQHF. CDR3 sequence (DNA): TGTGCCAGCACTCTAGGGGGCATGGGCAATCAGCCCCAGCATTTT.